This entry concerns a single T cell receptor beta chain. The data were taken from a study of blood T cell repertoires in COVID-19. Study-level background: From the United States, Italy and Spain came samples of acute and convalescent COVID-19. PBMCs, B-cell-depleted T cells, or T cells were the source of the cDNA or gDNA that made up the material.

Germline V gene sequence: CDR1 SGHRS, CDR2 YFSETQ. CDR3 length equals 14 residues. V was clipped by 0 bases and J by 2 bases, with 7 bases between them. TCRdb's table, derived via immunoSEQ multiplex PCR, lists solely in-frame clones and lacks some. The repertoire holds 45,000 or so clones, with around 90% as singletons. Sequenced: peripheral blood. The TCR was taken from an elderly man with acute or convalescent COVID-19. V is TRBV5-1 and J is TRBJ2-3; no firm D call. The CDR3 region has the DNA TGCGCCAGCAGCTTGGGGTACACCACAGATACGCAGTATTTT. Its protein is CASSLGYTTDTQYF.